One and the same sample provided the 15 T cell receptor beta chains below, sequenced in a study of CD8 T cells in Susac syndrome. Random hexamers were used to reverse transcribe roughly 0.5 to 1 ug of RNA. Using its own MiXCR run on the immunoSEQ multiplex PCR reads, TCRdb lists one record per CDR3 protein. Of about 150,000 distinct CDR3 sequences in the sample, 94% were seen once. The specimen was CD4+ T cells from PBMCs. The receptors come from a human donor in good health.

This sequence joins TRBV18 and TRBJ2-5; D uncertain. CDR3 length: 14 residues. Per the germline V gene, CDR1 is KGHSH and CDR2 is LQKENI. V shed 2 bases and J shed 0 bases, with 7 bases lying between them. For the CDR3, the DNA is TGTGCCAGCTCACCAGCGGATTACCAAGAGACCCAGTACTTC. This translates into CASSPADYQETQYF.

V gene TRBV15 combines with J gene TRBJ2-5; 7 nucleotides agree with TRBD1. CDR1 and CDR2 (germline): LNHNV, YYDKDF (reference sequence). V was pared by 2 bases and J by 5 bases, with 5 bases of the junction left unmatched. The length of the CDR3 is 14 residues. The CDR3 DNA reads TGTGCCACCAGCAGACCGAGGGGGCCGGAGACCCAGTACTTC. This sequence encodes CATSRPRGPETQYF.

The chain links TRBV6-6 to TRBJ2-2, with TRBD1 as a possible D gene (6 bases). The CDR3 totals 14 residues. Trimming shortened V by 8 bases and J by 8 bases, and 18 bases separated the two germline ends. Germline values: CDR1 MNHNY, CDR2 SVGAGI (reference sequence). Here the CDR3 reads CASGRVTGQGELFF. Here the CDR3 DNA reads TGTGCCAGCGGGCGGGTAACAGGGCAAGGGGAGCTGTTTTTT.

The chain recombines TRBV9 with TRBJ2-2; D uncertain. Trimming shortened V by 0 bases and J by 6 bases, and 9 bases separated the two germline ends. This CDR3 has 14 residues. The germline V gene encodes CDR1 SGDLS and CDR2 YYNGEE. This CDR3 reads CASSVVGLSGELFF. CDR3 nucleotide sequence: TGTGCCAGCAGCGTAGTAGGCTTATCCGGGGAGCTGTTTTTT.

The genes are TRBV7-2 and TRBJ2-7; D may be TRBD1 (6 bases). Germline V gene sequence: CDR1 SGHTA, CDR2 FQGNSA. V was pared by 6 bases and J by 8 bases, with 14 bases between. This CDR3 contains 12 residues. CDR3 in DNA: TGTGCCAGCAGTCCGAACAGGGTAAAGCAGTACTTC. The encoded protein is CASSPNRVKQYF.

In this sample, this clonotype turned up once. The chain couples TRBV11-2 to TRBJ2-3, with a tentative D call TRBD1 (5 bases). V lost 0 bases and J lost 2, with 12 bases in between. The CDR3 totals 16 residues. Germline V CDR1 and CDR2: SGHAT, FQNNGV. CDR3 DNA: TGTGCCAGCAGCTTAGACCCAGGGCTTTCCACAGATACGCAGTATTTT. It is translated as CASSLDPGLSTDTQYF.

This chain joins TRBV5-4 and TRBJ2-5, with 12 bases aligning to TRBD2. The CDR3 totals 15 residues. V lost 4 bases to trimming and J lost 2 bases; unmatched junction nucleotides: 3. Germline V gene sequence: CDR1 SGHNT, CDR2 YYREEE (reference sequence). The CDR3 coding sequence is TGTGCCAGCAGCAGGCTAGCGGGAGGGCAAGAGACCCAGTACTTC. This translates into CASSRLAGGQETQYF.

The V call is TRBV12-5, the J call TRBJ2-7; D unclear. The CDR3 contains 11 residues. Trimming cost V 3 bases and J 5 bases, with 5 bases left between them. CDR1 is LGHNT, CDR2 FRNRAP, per germline. CDR3 loop: CASGLFDEQYF. Here the CDR3 DNA reads TGTGCTAGTGGTTTATTCGACGAGCAGTACTTC.

The chain joins TRBV3-1 to TRBJ1-5, with 7 bases matching TRBD1. Germline CDR1 and CDR2: LGHDT and YNNKEL (reference sequence). V gave up 4 bases and J gave up 7 bases; unmatched junction bases: 7. This CDR3 comprises 14 residues. The CDR3 sequence is CASSRSETGQPQHF. The CDR3 DNA reads TGTGCCAGCAGCCGGTCGGAGACAGGGCAGCCCCAGCATTTT.

The chain links TRBV4-1 to TRBJ1-1, with D unclear. The CDR3 has 16 amino acids. CDR1 and CDR2 (germline): MGHRA, YSYEKL. V lost 5 bases and J 2 bases, leaving 18 bases between the germline ends. DNA of the CDR3: TGCGCCAGCAGCGTCCGGGAGCAGAGGCTTAACACTGAAGCTTTCTTT. The encoded protein is CASSVREQRLNTEAFF.

The chain recombines TRBV20-1 with TRBJ2-5; D uncertain. The CDR3 is 13 amino acids. V lost 6 bases, J lost 0 bases, and 11 bases lay in between. Per germline, CDR1 DFQATT and CDR2 SNEGSKA (reference sequence). The CDR3, as DNA: TGCAGTGCCCCCCTACTTTACCAAGAGACCCAGTACTTC. This translates into CSAPLLYQETQYF.

The V gene is TRBV28, the J gene TRBJ2-7; D is unclear. In germline, CDR1 is MDHEN, CDR2 SYDVKM. V lost 3 bases, J lost 0 bases, and 15 bases lay in between. CDR3 length: 16 amino acids. The CDR3 DNA sequence: TGTGCCAGCAGTTTGATCCGGACGGCGAGCTCCTACGAGCAGTACTTC. Protein sequence: CASSLIRTASSYEQYF.

The J gene is TRBJ2-7, the V gene TRBV10-3, with D perhaps given as TRBD1 or TRBD2 (5 bases each). Trimming took 7 bases from V and 3 from J, leaving 10 bases between them. The CDR3 totals 12 residues. Germline values: CDR1 ENHRY, CDR2 SYGVKD. CDR3 nucleotide sequence: TGTGCCATCACCCGGGACGGCTACGAGCAGTACTTC. Translating it yields CAITRDGYEQYF.

The chain has TRBV20-1 and TRBJ2-1; the D gene is possibly TRBD1 (5 bases). V was cut by 2 bases and J by 5 bases, with 7 bases left in between. In germline, CDR1 is DFQATT, CDR2 SNEGSKA (reference sequence). This CDR3 has 12 residues. In DNA, the CDR3 is TGCAGTGCTAGACAACAGGACAATGAGCAGTTCTTC. Encoded protein: CSARQQDNEQFF.

The chain links TRBV5-1 to TRBJ2-7, with unresolved D. CDR3 length: 13 residues. The germline gives CDR1 SGHRS, CDR2 YFSETQ. V lost 0 bases to trimming and J lost 7 bases, with 11 bases between them. DNA of the CDR3: TGCGCCAGCAGCTTGGATGGGGTCGGGGAGCAGTACTTC. The encoded protein is CASSLDGVGEQYF.